This T cell receptor beta chain is drawn from a study of monozygotic twins with cystic fibrosis. Trimming removed 0 bases from V and 8 bases from J; junction bases left unmatched: 6. The CDR3 is 15 amino acids. The germline CDR1 and CDR2 sequences are LGHNA and YNFKEQ. Worth noting for this clone: What it binds is not known.

This table comes from immunoSEQ multiplex PCR, and its TCRdb copy is limited to in-frame clones, with some not included. The table has approximately 36,000 clones, 85% to 95% seen once. Study-level results: Nucleotide-identical clonotype sharing was significantly higher within monozygotic CF twin pairs than between unrelated CF individuals. J usage was most co-twin-similar in 8 of 16 pairs, V in 13.

The chain employs TRBV4-2 and TRBJ2-1, with 8 bases lining up with TRBD2. Sequencing used blood. The clonotype originates from a boy aged 2 to 9 with cystic fibrosis. CDR3 residues: CASSQDEAGGDEQFF. CDR3 bases: TGTGCCAGCAGCCAAGATGAGGCGGGGGGAGATGAGCAGTTCTTC.